One T cell receptor (beta chain) is described in this entry. The antigen is undetermined. The ends lost 6 bases at V and 6 bases at J; junction bases unmatched: 17. The length of the CDR3 is 19 residues. CDR1 and CDR2 (germline): ENHRY, SYGVKD. Each CDR3 protein is one row after TCRdb ran MiXCR on the RT-PCR reads. The repertoire includes around 790,000 distinct CDR3 sequences, roughly 20% of them detected once, and roughly a tenth sits in the top ten. This specimen comes from a study of response to subunit inactivated influenza vaccine. Study-level findings and limits: Each seasonal influenza vaccination, the authors suggested, recruits few new T cells.

The receptor comes from a man aged 50 to 59 who received an inactivated influenza vaccine. The sample in question was PBMCs from blood, obtained more than 4 days after vaccination. The J gene is TRBJ2-1, the V gene TRBV10-3, with 13 nucleotides matching TRBD2. The CDR3 region is CAIRSTGVRLAGGSNEQFF. CDR3 nucleotides: TGTGCCATCAGATCGACAGGGGTCCGACTAGCGGGAGGTTCCAATGAGCAGTTCTTC.